This T cell receptor beta chain was retrieved from a study of blood T cell repertoires in COVID-19 (dated by TCRdb to the early 2020s). At the level of the whole study: Samples covering the acute and convalescent phases of COVID-19 were provided by collaborators in the United States, Italy and Spain. Deeply sampled blood TCRbeta repertoires from subjects exposed to, actively infected with, or recovered from COVID-19 were included in the dataset. The repertoires were made available in a free public database intended to serve as a resource for research on the immune response to SARS-CoV-2. Where available, HLA class I and class II types were taken from metadata supplied by the sample provider and were not determined by assay-based typing. The samples were drawn from two sources: the first 160 participants of the ongoing ImmuneRACE study, and over 1,000 subjects contributed by 6 global collaborators. Sample metadata almost always included a de-identified subject ID, COVID-19 status, age in years and sex. The material from the prospective study consisted of cDNA or gDNA derived from T cells, B-cell-depleted T cells, or PBMCs. General study outcomes and caveats: How much clinical and demographic metadata was included differed by source and by participant, and the metadata was provided uncurated.

The immunoSEQ Assay, a bias-controlled multiplex PCR, was used to amplify TCRbeta CDR3 regions from genomic DNA. In the source study's methods: The number of nucleated cells in each sample was estimated by amplification of reference gene primers within the assay. To quantify the absolute abundance of each unique TCRbeta CDR3 rearrangement, sequence reads were collapsed and filtered. For each sample, productive Simpson clonality was calculated as the square root of Simpson's diversity index across productive rearrangements. TCRdb took this table from immuneACCESS and kept in-frame rearrangements with V and J called. Such tables lack part of the clones; where checked against another copy, unresolved V genes explain under half of the gap, and the rest is unexplained. V, J and clone size were drawn from that table, and D and trimming were deduced from the DNA. In this sample the table shows some 110,000 clones, under 85% of which occur a single time. The leading ten clones occupy 11% to 15% of the sample.

Worth noting for this clone: Its recognized antigen is unknown. Base-call qualities are not available, and no considerably larger clone is one nucleotide away.

Germline trimming amounts to 0 bases on V and 3 bases on J, with 7 as the count of junction bases outside the gene matches. The CDR3, from cysteine to phenylalanine, totals 16 residues. The DNA shown is the 48-base CDR3, in frame from base 1. From the germline V gene, CDR1 is MGHRA and CDR2 is YSYEKL. Collaborating institutions collected whole blood in K2EDTA tubes following their own protocols. For TCRbeta analysis, collaborators shipped samples as frozen whole blood, isolated PBMCs, or DNA extracted from either of those sample types. The receptor comes from a woman aged 60-75 years with acute or convalescent COVID-19. Here the chain combines TRBV4-1 and TRBJ2-7; 8 bases in between match TRBD1. Specimen: peripheral blood. CDR3 reads: CASSQDRQGTLYEQYF. The DNA sequence is given as TGCGCCAGCAGCCAAGATAGACAGGGGACCCTCTACGAGCAGTACTTC.